The 6 T cell receptor beta chains reported below all come from one sample, sequenced in a study of sequential checkpoint blockade in melanoma. Assay: immunoSEQ multiplex PCR; the TCRdb copy retains only in-frame clones and omits some. Among about 18,000 clones listed, about 25% were seen once. The treatment is: randomized to nivolumab then ipilimumab (arm A) or the reverse (arm B). The sequences come from tumor tissue (inferred from file names), collected from a patient given nivolumab and ipilimumab in sequence. The receptors stem from a human donor with melanoma.

The chain is built from TRBV23-1 and TRBJ1-4; 9 nucleotides align to TRBD1. TRBV23-1 is an ORF, and what it does is uncertain. CDR3 size: 18 residues. The J segment lost 8 bases and the V segment lost 2 bases, leaving 15 bases of the junction unmatched. This CDR3 is CASSQQGQGLLFYEKLFF. The CDR3 DNA reads as TGCGCCAGCAGTCAACAAGGACAGGGGCTTTTGTTTTACGAAAAACTGTTTTTT.

The genes are TRBV11-3 and TRBJ1-2, with no clear D. The germline V gene has CDR1 SGHNT and CDR2 YENEEA. V was shortened by 6 bases and J by 8 bases, with 19 bases between the two germline ends. The CDR3 sequence is 14 residues long. The CDR3 nucleotides read TGTGCCAGCAGTTCACAATTCCTCCACGGGGGCTACACCTTC. Translating gives CASSSQFLHGGYTF.

V gene TRBV11-3 combines with J gene TRBJ1-4, with no clear D. V lost 3 bases to trimming and J lost 5 bases, with 13 bases between them. CDR3 length equals 15 residues. Per the germline V gene, CDR1 is SGHNT and CDR2 is YENEEA. CDR3 region: CASSFSGFVNEKLFF. The CDR3 DNA reads as TGTGCCAGCAGCTTCTCAGGTTTCGTAAATGAAAAACTGTTTTTT. Using reference TRBV11-3 and TRBJ1-4 for the parts outside the CDR3, the full variable domain is EAGVVQSPRYKIIEKKQPVAFWCNPISGHNTLYWYLQNLGQGPELLIRYENEEAVDDSQLPKDRFSAERLKGVDSTLKIQPAELGDSAVYLCASSFSGFVNEKLFFGSGTQLSVL.

The chain employs TRBV19 and TRBJ1-4; D possibly corresponds to TRBD1 (5 bases). Germline CDR1 and CDR2: LNHDA and SQIVND (reference sequence). The CDR3 totals 16 residues. The ends were cut back, 5 bases at V and 7 bases at J, with 20 bases in the middle. CDR3 bases: TGTGCCAGTAGTCCGCTCCCCGGGGGAACGGGTGAAAAACTGTTTTTT. Its protein product is CASSPLPGGTGEKLFF.

This chain links TRBV10-2 with TRBJ2-1; D might be TRBD1 or TRBD2, each matching 6 bases. The CDR3 length is 14 residues. Germline CDR1 and CDR2: WSHSY and SAAADI. The V end lost 9 bases, the J end lost 3 bases, and 15 bases lay between the germline ends. The CDR3 here is CASFREGGYNEQFF. In DNA form, the CDR3 reads TGCGCCAGTTTCCGCGAGGGGGGCTACAATGAGCAGTTCTTC.

The chain joins TRBV12-2 to TRBJ1-2; the DNA was not compared with TRBD1, the D call given in the table. TRBV12-2 is termed a pseudogene. The CDR3 is 15 amino acids. The DNA of the CDR3 is TGTGCCAGTCACCGAGGGGGACAGTCTAACTATGGCTACACCTTC. Protein product: CASHRGGQSNYGYTF.